This TCR beta chain was found in a study of identical twins. From the 5' RACE reads, TCRdb called clonotypes with MiXCR, one entry per CDR3 protein. This table has some 260,000 distinct CDR3 sequences, about 14% appearing once. The CDR3 covers 18 residues. Germline loops: CDR1 DFQATT, CDR2 SNEGSKA (reference sequence). V lost 3 bases, J lost 0 bases, and 12 bases stayed unmatched. On this clonotype: What it recognizes is unknown.

Findings and limits, study-wide: Within beta out-of-frame sequences, the excess sharing observed between twins was weaker. Cord blood's abundant beta clonotypes had fewer insertions, unlike memory repertoires. Because invariant MAIT and iNKT cells could be present, zero-insertion analyses could be partly confounded.

Everyone who gave samples was a healthy Caucasian. The V call is TRBV20-1, the J call TRBJ2-3, with 10 bases matching TRBD2. Input material: memory (CD45RO+) T cells sorted from blood. The receptor's source is a woman between 18 and 29 years old in good health. The CDR3 nucleotides are TGCAGTGCTAGCCTAGGGCTAGCGGGAGTCTCGAGCACAGATACGCAGTATTTT. Its protein product is CSASLGLAGVSSTDTQYF.